The T cell receptor beta chain described here comes from a study of regulatory T cells in long-lasting Graves disease. This CDR3 is built from 15 residues. In germline, CDR1 is GTSNPN, CDR2 SVGIG (reference sequence). V was cut by 3 bases and J by 1 base, with 14 bases left in between. Relying on iRepertoire HTBI primers and Arm-PCR of CDR3 regions, the team built TCR beta libraries. TCRdb re-derived calls from the multiplex PCR reads in MiXCR, one entry per CDR3 protein. The table includes roughly 300,000 distinct CDR3 sequences, about 20% detected once. For this clonotype: Its antigen is not identified.

Broader study findings: Persistent cases of Graves' showed reduced TCR diversity relative to newly diagnosed patients. Persistent patients shared more public clonotypes (about 2,700) than new patients (about 1,000).

Time point indicated: persistent/refractory GD, antithyroid drugs over 5 years with positive TRAb. TCR sequences were obtained from RNA taken from PBMCs. The sequencing here drew on peripheral blood mononuclear cells (PBMCs), taken when the disease was refractory, from a patient treated with antithyroid drugs. This chain uses TRBV30 with TRBJ2-3; TRBD1 is a possible D gene (6 bases). The clonotype originates from a female donor with Graves disease. CDR3 protein: CAWRGAGAGTDTQYF. The CDR3 DNA reads as TGTGCCTGGAGAGGTGCAGGGGCGGGCACAGATACGCAGTATTTT.